These T cell receptor beta chains were read from a single sample in a study of T cells in Graves' hyperthyroidism and ophthalmopathy. TCRdb passed the multiplex PCR reads through MiXCR, listing each CDR3 protein once. The profile covers 110,000 to 150,000 distinct CDR3 sequences, with approximately 20% appearing a single time and around 69% taken by the ten largest. The material sequenced was blood. Every receptor here comes from a woman aged 50 to 65 with Graves' hyperthyroidism that later progressed to Graves' ophthalmopathy. The CDR3 runs from the conserved cysteine through the conserved F or W. Each record gives: V gene, J gene, D gene, clone size, CDR3 DNA, CDR3 protein. The D gene is left open where the match is weak. Not all rows give a size; the values are once, few, many and, for expanded clones, a class.

v_call: TRBV11-2; j_call: TRBJ2-1; d_call: -; clone_size: -; cdr3_nt: TGTGCCAGCAGCTTCAAAATTAATGAGCAGTTCTTC; cdr3_aa: CASSFKINEQFF
v_call: TRBV5-1; j_call: TRBJ2-7; d_call: -; clone_size: -; cdr3_nt: TGCGCCAGCAGCTTGGCTGCCGGTAACGAGCAGTACTTC; cdr3_aa: CASSLAAGNEQYF
v_call: TRBV20-1; j_call: TRBJ2-3; d_call: -; clone_size: many; cdr3_nt: TGCAGTGCTTGGTCCCAGGGTGGGCGCACAGATACGCAGTATTTT; cdr3_aa: CSAWSQGGRTDTQYF
v_call: TRBV3-1; j_call: TRBJ2-7; d_call: -; clone_size: many; cdr3_nt: TGTGCCAGCAGCCAAGGCTACGAGCAGTACTTC; cdr3_aa: CASSQGYEQYF
v_call: TRBV12-3/TRBV12-4; j_call: TRBJ2-7; d_call: TRBD2; clone_size: many; cdr3_nt: TGTGCCAGCAGTTTAGGCGGGAGCATTTACGAGCAGTACTTC; cdr3_aa: CASSLGGSIYEQYF
v_call: TRBV28; j_call: TRBJ2-7; d_call: TRBD1; clone_size: many; cdr3_nt: TGTGCCAGCAGGTCGGGACAGACCTACGAGCAGTACTTC; cdr3_aa: CASRSGQTYEQYF
v_call: TRBV20-1; j_call: TRBJ2-7; d_call: TRBD2; clone_size: few; cdr3_nt: TGCAGTGCAGAGGGACTAGCGGTTCCAAATGGGGAGCAGTACTTC; cdr3_aa: CSAEGLAVPNGEQYF
v_call: TRBV30; j_call: TRBJ2-7; d_call: -; clone_size: many; cdr3_nt: TGTGCCTGGAGAGACTCCCGACAGGTCCCCCCTAGGGCCTACGAGCAGTACTTC; cdr3_aa: CAWRDSRQVPPRAYEQYF
v_call: TRBV2; j_call: TRBJ2-2; d_call: -; clone_size: many; cdr3_nt: TGTGCCAGCAAGGGGCAAGGCATCACCGGGGAGCTGTTTTTT; cdr3_aa: CASKGQGITGELFF
v_call: TRBV19; j_call: TRBJ2-5; d_call: TRBD1; clone_size: -; cdr3_nt: TGTGCCAGTAGTGTAAGCCGGGGACAGAGACAAGAGACCCAGTACTTC; cdr3_aa: CASSVSRGQRQETQYF
v_call: TRBV30; j_call: TRBJ1-2; d_call: -; clone_size: -; cdr3_nt: TGTGCCTGGAGCCGACAGGAGAACTATGGCTACACCTTC; cdr3_aa: CAWSRQENYGYTF
v_call: TRBV5-6; j_call: TRBJ1-2; d_call: -; clone_size: few; cdr3_nt: TGTGCCAGCAGCTTGGCCCGACGATCCGGTGGCTACACCTTC; cdr3_aa: CASSLARRSGGYTF
v_call: TRBV5-1; j_call: TRBJ2-7; d_call: -; clone_size: many; cdr3_nt: TGCGCCAGCAGCTCCTCGACAGGCTCCTACGAGCAGTACTTC; cdr3_aa: CASSSSTGSYEQYF
v_call: TRBV6-1; j_call: TRBJ1-6; d_call: -; clone_size: -; cdr3_nt: TGTGCCAGCAGTGGGTTAGATAATTCACCCCTCCACTTT; cdr3_aa: CASSGLDNSPLHF
v_call: TRBV28; j_call: TRBJ1-1; d_call: -; clone_size: many; cdr3_nt: TGTGCCAGCTTGAGCGGGTTGATCACTGAAGCTTTCTTT; cdr3_aa: CASLSGLITEAFF
v_call: TRBV7-9; j_call: TRBJ1-2; d_call: -; clone_size: many; cdr3_nt: TGTGCCAGCAGCTTAGCCGAAAGGAACTATGGCTACACCTTC; cdr3_aa: CASSLAERNYGYTF
v_call: TRBV20-1; j_call: TRBJ2-1; d_call: -; clone_size: many; cdr3_nt: TGCAGTGCTAGCCCGATAGGGTCCTACAATGAACAGTTCTTC; cdr3_aa: CSASPIGSYNEQFF
v_call: TRBV6-5; j_call: TRBJ2-1; d_call: -; clone_size: few; cdr3_nt: TGTGCCAGCAGTTACAGGGGCACCAACAATGAGCAGTTCTTC; cdr3_aa: CASSYRGTNNEQFF
v_call: TRBV20-1; j_call: TRBJ2-3; d_call: TRBD2; clone_size: many; cdr3_nt: TGCAGTGCTAGGGGACTAGCGGGAGGTATCCCAGATACGCAGTATTTT; cdr3_aa: CSARGLAGGIPDTQYF
v_call: TRBV2; j_call: TRBJ2-1; d_call: TRBD1; clone_size: -; cdr3_nt: TGTGCCAGCAGCGTTATCCGGGACAGGGTTTACAATGAGCAGTTCTTC; cdr3_aa: CASSVIRDRVYNEQFF
v_call: TRBV6-2/TRBV6-3; j_call: TRBJ2-1; d_call: TRBD2; clone_size: many; cdr3_nt: TGTGCCAGCAGTACACCTATTAGCGGGAGGGCCACGAACAATGAGCAGTTCTTC; cdr3_aa: CASSTPISGRATNNEQFF
v_call: TRBV5-1; j_call: TRBJ2-6; d_call: TRBD2; clone_size: few; cdr3_nt: TGCGCCAGCAGCCTGAGACTAGCGGGAATCGGCTCTGGGGCCAACGTCCTGACTTTC; cdr3_aa: CASSLRLAGIGSGANVLTF
v_call: TRBV19; j_call: TRBJ2-1; d_call: TRBD2; clone_size: -; cdr3_nt: TGTGCCAGTAGTATGACTAGCGGGAGCAATGAGCAGTTCTTC; cdr3_aa: CASSMTSGSNEQFF
v_call: TRBV12-3/TRBV12-4; j_call: TRBJ1-1; d_call: -; clone_size: many; cdr3_nt: TGTGCCAGCAGTTTTGGGCAGATGAACACTGAAGCTTTCTTT; cdr3_aa: CASSFGQMNTEAFF
v_call: TRBV3-1; j_call: TRBJ2-3; d_call: TRBD2; clone_size: -; cdr3_nt: TGTGCCAGCAGCTTAGAGCGGGATAGGTACGCAGATACGCAGTATTTT; cdr3_aa: CASSLERDRYADTQYF
v_call: TRBV5-1; j_call: TRBJ1-4; d_call: -; clone_size: many; cdr3_nt: TGCGCCAGCAGCTTGGCTGGGCCAGGGTCTAATGAAAAACTGTTTTTT; cdr3_aa: CASSLAGPGSNEKLFF
v_call: TRBV2; j_call: TRBJ1-1; d_call: TRBD1; clone_size: -; cdr3_nt: TGTGCCAGCAGTGAGACCAAGACAGGGGCGAACACTGAAGCTTTCTTT; cdr3_aa: CASSETKTGANTEAFF
v_call: TRBV3-1; j_call: TRBJ1-2; d_call: -; clone_size: many; cdr3_nt: TGTGCCAGCAGCCAAGGACACAGCCCCTATGGCTACACCTTC; cdr3_aa: CASSQGHSPYGYTF
v_call: TRBV4-1; j_call: TRBJ1-5; d_call: -; clone_size: few; cdr3_nt: TGCGCCAGCAGCCAAGCCCCGGGGGGACCTAGCAATCAGCCCCAGCATTTT; cdr3_aa: CASSQAPGGPSNQPQHF
v_call: TRBV28; j_call: TRBJ2-3; d_call: -; clone_size: -; cdr3_nt: TGTGCCAGCAGTCCCCCTCGCATCAACGGGGCAGATACGCAGTATTTT; cdr3_aa: CASSPPRINGADTQYF
v_call: TRBV7-9; j_call: TRBJ2-7; d_call: -; clone_size: few; cdr3_nt: TGTGCCAGCAGCCCCATAGTGGGGGGAGCCGAGCAGTACTTC; cdr3_aa: CASSPIVGGAEQYF
v_call: TRBV30; j_call: TRBJ1-2; d_call: -; clone_size: many; cdr3_nt: TGTGCCTGGCAACCCAACAACTATGGCTACACCTTC; cdr3_aa: CAWQPNNYGYTF
v_call: TRBV12-3/TRBV12-4; j_call: TRBJ2-5; d_call: -; clone_size: -; cdr3_nt: TGTGCCAGCACTCTGACGGGGGGCGGAGAGACCCAGTACTTC; cdr3_aa: CASTLTGGGETQYF
v_call: TRBV20-1; j_call: TRBJ1-1; d_call: TRBD1; clone_size: -; cdr3_nt: TGCAGTGCTAGAGATCTCAGGGGGCCCTACACTGAAGCTTTCTTT; cdr3_aa: CSARDLRGPYTEAFF
v_call: TRBV7-3; j_call: TRBJ2-1; d_call: TRBD2; clone_size: -; cdr3_nt: TGTGCCAGCAGCTTAAAACATTCGCCGCTAGCGGGAGGTGGCAATGAGCAGTTCTTC; cdr3_aa: CASSLKHSPLAGGGNEQFF
v_call: TRBV2; j_call: TRBJ2-1; d_call: TRBD1; clone_size: -; cdr3_nt: TGTGCCTCCAGGGGGCAGGGGGGCTACAATGAGCAGTTCTTC; cdr3_aa: CASRGQGGYNEQFF
v_call: TRBV30; j_call: TRBJ2-5; d_call: TRBD2; clone_size: many; cdr3_nt: TGTGCCTGGGGATGGGCTAGCGGGTTCTCGGAGACCCAGTACTTC; cdr3_aa: CAWGWASGFSETQYF